The rows below give T cell receptor beta chains drawn from one sample of a study of OX40 agonist ivuxolimab in advanced cancers. Assay: immunoSEQ multiplex PCR; the TCRdb copy retains only in-frame clones and omits some. The sample records 30,000 or so clones, roughly four fifths being singletons. Sequenced here: CD4+ or CD8+ T cells sorted from blood, sampled in a trial of the OX40 agonist ivuxolimab. Receptors originate from an adult with an advanced solid tumor such as melanoma, head and neck, liver or kidney cancer. Each CDR3 is given with its conserved first and last residue. A D gene is named only where the DNA matches it firmly. The size entry is marked missing in some rows and otherwise reads once, few, many or a size class.

clone size | J gene | V gene | D gene | CDR3 protein | CDR3 DNA
few | TRBJ1-6 | TRBV5-1 | NA | CASSPSDRRSYNSPLHF | TGCGCCAGCAGCCCATCAGACAGGAGAAGTTATAATTCACCCCTCCACTTT
NA | TRBJ1-3 | TRBV11-3 | NA | CASSLEKDGLSGNTIYF | TGTGCCAGCAGCTTAGAGAAGGACGGCCTCTCTGGAAACACCATATATTTT
NA | TRBJ2-6 | TRBV9 | TRBD1 | CASSGSGTAASSGANVLTF | TGTGCCAGCAGCGGTTCCGGGACAGCGGCGAGCTCTGGGGCCAACGTCCTGACTTTC
NA | TRBJ2-5 | TRBV6-1 | NA | CASSENGFPDSPKLETQYF | TGTGCCAGCAGTGAAAACGGTTTTCCTGACAGTCCCAAGTTAGAGACCCAGTACTTC
NA | TRBJ2-2 | TRBV19 | NA | CASSWSGSIFTGELFF | TGTGCCAGTAGTTGGTCCGGATCGATATTCACCGGGGAGCTGTTTTTT
NA | TRBJ2-2 | TRBV4-3 | NA | CASSHEYGGLGGELFF | TGCGCCAGCAGCCACGAGTACGGGGGGCTAGGCGGGGAGCTGTTTTTT
NA | TRBJ2-5 | TRBV7-8 | NA | CASSHTGSETQYF | TGTGCCAGCAGCCATACAGGGTCCGAGACCCAGTACTTC
NA | TRBJ1-2 | TRBV14 | NA | CASSQEARGYNGYTF | TGTGCCAGCAGCCAAGAGGCCAGGGGTTATAATGGCTACACCTTC
NA | TRBJ2-3 | TRBV7-9 | NA | CASRPAQQITDTQYF | TGTGCCAGCAGACCCGCCCAGCAGATCACAGATACGCAGTATTTT
NA | TRBJ2-3 | TRBV7-3 | TRBD2 | CASSLGIGGTDTQYF | TGTGCCAGCAGCCTCGGGATCGGGGGGACAGATACGCAGTATTTT
NA | TRBJ2-7 | TRBV11-2 | NA | CASSLAVARQGYEQYF | TGTGCCAGCAGCTTAGCGGTGGCGAGGCAAGGCTACGAGCAGTACTTC
NA | TRBJ2-1 | TRBV27 | NA | CASVGNNEQFF | TGTGCCAGCGTTGGGAACAATGAGCAGTTCTTC
NA | TRBJ1-1 | TRBV6-5 | NA | CASSLTENTEAFF | TGTGCCAGCAGTCTTACAGAGAACACTGAAGCTTTCTTT
NA | TRBJ2-7 | TRBV28 | TRBD1 | CATSKQGAREQYF | TGTGCCACCTCAAAACAGGGGGCGCGGGAGCAGTACTTC
NA | TRBJ2-3 | TRBV19 | TRBD2 | CASSSPPGRGDTQYF | TGTGCCAGTAGTAGCCCACCTGGGAGGGGAGATACGCAGTATTTT
NA | TRBJ1-4 | TRBV4-1 | NA | CASSQFGVPNEKLFF | TGCGCCAGCAGCCAATTCGGGGTACCTAATGAAAAACTGTTTTTT
NA | TRBJ2-2 | TRBV6-1 | TRBD1 | CASSEFRTPAGQDPTGELFF | TGTGCCAGCAGTGAATTCCGTACGCCGGCGGGACAGGACCCAACCGGGGAGCTGTTTTTT
NA | TRBJ2-1 | TRBV10-1 | TRBD2 | CASSEGPGTSGNEQFF | TGCGCCAGCAGTGAAGGCCCGGGAACTAGCGGAAATGAGCAGTTCTTC
NA | TRBJ1-1 | TRBV10-1 | NA | CASSRTINTEAFF | TGCGCCAGCAGCCGGACAATCAACACTGAAGCTTTCTTT
NA | TRBJ2-7 | TRBV9 | NA | CASGPASPYEQYF | TGTGCCAGCGGGCCAGCCAGTCCCTACGAGCAGTACTTC
once | TRBJ2-3 | TRBV15 | NA | CATSSRTGRLGDTQYF | TGTGCCACCAGCAGCAGAACGGGACGGCTAGGAGATACGCAGTATTTT
once | TRBJ2-1 | TRBV6-5 | NA | CASSYSAGFGSNEQFF | TGTGCCAGCAGTTACTCGGCGGGGTTCGGGAGCAATGAGCAGTTCTTC
NA | TRBJ2-7 | TRBV7-7 | NA | CASSLGRDTSYEQYF | TGTGCCAGCAGCTTAGGCAGGGACACGTCCTACGAGCAGTACTTC
NA | TRBJ2-1 | TRBV28 | NA | CASSLKSYNEQFF | TGTGCCAGCAGTTTGAAAAGCTACAATGAGCAGTTCTTC
NA | TRBJ2-3 | TRBV27 | NA | CASSLEALSTDTQYF | TGTGCCAGCAGCCTGGAGGCCCTGAGCACAGATACGCAGTATTTT
NA | TRBJ2-1 | TRBV7-6 | TRBD2 | CASSFASGEQFF | TGTGCCAGCAGCTTCGCTAGCGGGGAGCAGTTCTTC
few | TRBJ1-1 | TRBV5-4 | NA | CASSLTGFNTEAFF | TGTGCCAGCAGCCTAACAGGGTTTAACACTGAAGCTTTCTTT
NA | TRBJ1-1 | TRBV29-1 | NA | CSVDRGGTTEAFF | TGCAGCGTTGATAGAGGGGGGACCACTGAAGCTTTCTTT
once | TRBJ2-6 | TRBV2 | NA | CASGEGGANVLTF | TGTGCCAGTGGTGAGGGTGGGGCCAACGTCCTGACTTTC
NA | TRBJ1-2 | TRBV9 | NA | CASSVLFDNPNYGYTF | TGTGCCAGCAGCGTACTATTTGATAATCCTAACTATGGCTACACCTTC
once | TRBJ2-7 | TRBV7-2 | NA | CASSATVLGAYEQYF | TGTGCCAGCAGCGCAACGGTTTTGGGTGCCTACGAGCAGTACTTC
NA | TRBJ2-1 | TRBV9 | TRBD2 | CASSGTSGGRTSSYNEQFF | TGTGCCAGCAGCGGGACTAGCGGGGGGAGAACAAGCTCCTACAATGAGCAGTTCTTC
once | TRBJ2-3 | TRBV7-9 | TRBD2 | CASSPGTSGTDTQYF | TGTGCCAGCAGTCCCGGGACTAGCGGAACAGATACGCAGTATTTT
NA | TRBJ2-7 | TRBV5-4 | NA | CASSLDPDSYEQYF | TGTGCCAGCAGCTTGGACCCGGACTCCTACGAGCAGTACTTC
medium-sized | TRBJ1-1 | TRBV19 | NA | CASSIEGGAEAFF | TGTGCCAGTAGTATAGAAGGGGGGGCTGAAGCTTTCTTT
NA | TRBJ2-2 | TRBV9 | TRBD1 | CASSDRGLVGELFF | TGTGCCAGCAGCGACAGGGGGCTGGTCGGGGAGCTGTTTTTT
NA | TRBJ2-7 | TRBV6-1 | TRBD1 | CASSEEAGDRGRYEQYF | TGTGCCAGCAGTGAAGAGGCGGGGGACAGGGGTCGGTACGAGCAGTACTTC
NA | TRBJ2-3 | TRBV19 | TRBD2 | CASSILAGGPDTQYF | TGTGCCAGTAGTATTTTAGCGGGAGGTCCAGATACGCAGTATTTT
NA | TRBJ2-3 | TRBV19 | NA | CASSISGPGTDTQYF | TGTGCCAGTAGTATAAGCGGGCCTGGCACAGATACGCAGTATTTT
medium-sized | TRBJ1-2 | TRBV27 | NA | CASSLWTDLRSGYTF | TGTGCCAGCAGTTTATGGACAGATTTAAGGTCTGGCTACACCTTC
once | TRBJ2-1 | TRBV30 | TRBD2 | CAWSEVGVAGTDEQFF | TGTGCCTGGAGTGAAGTCGGGGTAGCGGGAACCGATGAGCAGTTCTTC
NA | TRBJ2-5 | TRBV4-3 | NA | CASSPKRASRETQYF | TGCGCCAGCAGCCCCAAACGGGCTAGCAGGGAGACCCAGTACTTC
NA | TRBJ2-7 | TRBV5-6 | NA | CASSLLRDEQYF | TGTGCCAGCAGCTTGCTCAGGGACGAGCAGTACTTC
large | TRBJ2-7 | TRBV28 | NA | CASSSSQAIPLDEQYF | TGTGCCAGCAGTTCCTCACAGGCAATTCCCCTCGACGAGCAGTACTTC
NA | TRBJ2-7 | TRBV6-5 | TRBD1 | CASRDRDYEQYF | TGTGCCAGCAGAGACAGGGACTACGAGCAGTACTTC
NA | TRBJ2-7 | TRBV27 | TRBD2 | CASSSPSGVYYEQYF | TGTGCCAGCAGTTCCCCTAGCGGGGTTTACTACGAGCAGTACTTC
NA | TRBJ1-1 | TRBV9 | NA | CASSPPDRHTEAFF | TGTGCCAGCAGCCCACCCGACAGGCACACTGAAGCTTTCTTT
NA | TRBJ2-7 | TRBV6-1 | NA | CASSDDSPYEQYF | TGTGCCAGCAGTGACGACAGCCCCTACGAGCAGTACTTC
NA | TRBJ1-1 | TRBV19 | NA | CASSRGGNTEAFF | TGTGCCAGTAGCAGGGGAGGGAACACTGAAGCTTTCTTT
NA | TRBJ1-3 | TRBV9 | NA | CASSPGVLSGNTIYF | TGTGCCAGCAGTCCAGGGGTTCTCTCTGGAAACACCATATATTTT
NA | TRBJ2-2 | TRBV7-6 | NA | CASSLGSGVANTGELFF | TGTGCCAGCAGCTTAGGGTCAGGGGTGGCGAACACCGGGGAGCTGTTTTTT
NA | TRBJ2-2 | TRBV7-9 | NA | CASSGGPGTGELFF | TGTGCCAGCAGCGGGGGGCCGGGCACCGGGGAGCTGTTTTTT
NA | TRBJ2-1 | TRBV6-5 | NA | CASSYWSTNEQFF | TGTGCCAGCAGTTACTGGAGCACCAATGAGCAGTTCTTC
NA | TRBJ2-3 | TRBV7-6 | NA | CASSSLGTDTQYF | TGTGCCAGCAGCTCCTTAGGCACAGATACGCAGTATTTT
few | TRBJ1-1 | TRBV5-6 | TRBD1 | CASSLFLWAGGTEAFF | TGTGCCAGCAGCTTGTTCCTTTGGGCAGGGGGCACTGAAGCTTTCTTT
NA | TRBJ2-5 | TRBV7-2 | TRBD2 | CASSYNGLAGETQYF | TGTGCCAGCAGCTATAATGGGCTAGCGGGGGAGACCCAGTACTTC
NA | TRBJ2-3 | TRBV5-4 | NA | CASSSPSGVKTTDTQYF | TGTGCCAGCAGCTCCCCCTCAGGGGTCAAAACCACAGATACGCAGTATTTT
NA | TRBJ2-7 | TRBV28 | NA | CASSLGLSYEQYF | TGTGCCAGCAGTTTGGGACTTTCCTACGAGCAGTACTTC
once | TRBJ2-5 | TRBV11-2 | NA | CASSYLGQETQYF | TGTGCCAGCAGTTACCTAGGCCAAGAGACCCAGTACTTC
NA | TRBJ1-5 | TRBV28 | NA | CASSWGGGQPQHF | TGTGCCAGCAGTTGGGGGGGAGGTCAGCCCCAGCATTTT